This T cell receptor beta chain stems from a study of T cells in Graves' hyperthyroidism and ophthalmopathy. Study-wide context: Peripheral blood was drawn at first diagnosis, prior to all treatment. General study points: In blood, most of the thyroid clonotypes expanded above 0.001 were also present.

The sample holds many counts of this clonotype. Its antigen is not known. Sample collection date corresponds to first hyperthyroidism diagnosis, prior to any ophthalmopathy symptoms. Amplification of TCR beta CDR3 regions used RNA as the template. With the HTBI primer set, the TCR CDR3 went through a first round of RT-PCR. TCRdb re-derived calls from the multiplex PCR reads in MiXCR, one entry per CDR3 protein. In the table there are hundreds of thousands of distinct CDR3 sequences, approximately 15% of which are singletons. V was cut by 0 bases and J by 1 base, with 10 bases left in between. Per germline, CDR1 MDHEN and CDR2 SYDVKM. The CDR3 consists of 15 residues.

The sample consisted of blood. J is TRBJ2-7 and V is TRBV28; D is uncertain. The receptor was isolated from a woman in her 30s with Graves' hyperthyroidism that later progressed to Graves' ophthalmopathy. Here the CDR3 reads CASSLWRQESYEQYF. In DNA, the CDR3 is TGTGCCAGCAGTTTATGGCGGCAGGAGTCCTACGAGCAGTACTTC.